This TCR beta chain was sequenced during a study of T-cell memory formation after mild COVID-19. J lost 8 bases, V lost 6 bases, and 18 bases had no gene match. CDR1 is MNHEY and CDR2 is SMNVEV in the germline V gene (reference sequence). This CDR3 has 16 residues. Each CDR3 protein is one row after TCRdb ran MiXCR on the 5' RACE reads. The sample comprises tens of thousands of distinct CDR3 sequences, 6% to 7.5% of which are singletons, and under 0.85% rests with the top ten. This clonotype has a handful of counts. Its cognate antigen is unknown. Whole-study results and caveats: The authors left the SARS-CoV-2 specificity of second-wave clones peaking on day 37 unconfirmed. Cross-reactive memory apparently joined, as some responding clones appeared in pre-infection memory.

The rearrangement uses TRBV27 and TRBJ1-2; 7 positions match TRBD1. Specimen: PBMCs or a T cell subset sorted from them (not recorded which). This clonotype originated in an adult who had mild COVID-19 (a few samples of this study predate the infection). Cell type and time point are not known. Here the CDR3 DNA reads TGTGCCAGCAGGCCCCAGGGGGTGGGCAAGAGTGTCGGCTACACCTTC. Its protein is CASRPQGVGKSVGYTF.